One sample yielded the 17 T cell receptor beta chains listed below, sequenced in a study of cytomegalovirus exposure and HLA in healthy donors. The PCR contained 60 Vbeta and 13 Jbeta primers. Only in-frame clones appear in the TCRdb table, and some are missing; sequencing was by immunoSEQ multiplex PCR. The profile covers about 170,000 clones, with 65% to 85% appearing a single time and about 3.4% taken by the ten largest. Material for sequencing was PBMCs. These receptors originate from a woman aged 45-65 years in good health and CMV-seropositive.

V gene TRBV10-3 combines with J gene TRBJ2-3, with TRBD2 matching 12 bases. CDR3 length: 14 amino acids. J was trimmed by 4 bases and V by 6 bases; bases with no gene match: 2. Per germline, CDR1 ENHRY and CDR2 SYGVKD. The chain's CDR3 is CAIRTSGSSDTQYF. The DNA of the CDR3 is TGTGCCATCAGGACTAGCGGGAGTTCAGATACGCAGTATTTT.

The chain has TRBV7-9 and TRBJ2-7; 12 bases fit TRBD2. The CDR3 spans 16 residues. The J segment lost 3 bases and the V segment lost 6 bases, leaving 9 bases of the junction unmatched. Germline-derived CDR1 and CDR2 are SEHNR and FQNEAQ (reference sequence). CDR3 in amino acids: CASSRGLAGSYYEQYF. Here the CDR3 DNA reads TGTGCCAGCAGTCGAGGACTAGCGGGGAGCTACTACGAGCAGTACTTC.

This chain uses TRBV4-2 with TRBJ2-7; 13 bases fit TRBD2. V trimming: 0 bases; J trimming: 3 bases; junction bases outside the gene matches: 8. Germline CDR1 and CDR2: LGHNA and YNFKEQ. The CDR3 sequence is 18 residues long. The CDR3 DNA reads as TGTGCCAGCAGCCAAGATGTCGGACTAGCGGGAGATTTCTACGAGCAGTACTTC. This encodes CASSQDVGLAGDFYEQYF.

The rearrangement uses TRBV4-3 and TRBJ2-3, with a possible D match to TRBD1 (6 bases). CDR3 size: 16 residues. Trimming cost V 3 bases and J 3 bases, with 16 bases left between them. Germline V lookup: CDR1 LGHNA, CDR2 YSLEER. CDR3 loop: CASSQGARMGTDTQYF. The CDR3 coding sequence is TGCGCCAGCAGCCAGGGGGCTAGAATGGGAACAGATACGCAGTATTTT.

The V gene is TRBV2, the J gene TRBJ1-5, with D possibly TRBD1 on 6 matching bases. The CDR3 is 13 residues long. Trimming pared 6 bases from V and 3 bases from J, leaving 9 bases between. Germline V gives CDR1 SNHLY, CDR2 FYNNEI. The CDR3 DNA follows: TGTGCCAGCAGCCGACAGGCCAATCAGCCCCAGCATTTT. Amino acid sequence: CASSRQANQPQHF.

This chain's CDR3 is CASSAGLAHEQFF. CDR3 DNA sequence: TGTGCCAGCAGCGCAGGACTAGCCCATGAGCAGTTCTTC. This chain connects TRBV7-2 to TRBJ2-1; 8 bases agree with TRBD2. The CDR3 length is 13 residues. Germline CDR1 is SGHTA and CDR2 is FQGNSA. Trimming took 5 bases from V and 8 from J; bases not matched to a gene: 5.

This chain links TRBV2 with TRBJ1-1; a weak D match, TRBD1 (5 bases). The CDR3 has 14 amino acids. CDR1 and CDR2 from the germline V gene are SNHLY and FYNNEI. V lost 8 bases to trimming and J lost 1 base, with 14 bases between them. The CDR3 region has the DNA TGTGCCAGCGGACCGGACACACCGAACACTGAAGCTTTCTTT. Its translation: CASGPDTPNTEAFF. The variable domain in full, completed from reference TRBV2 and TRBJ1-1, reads EPEVTQTPSHQVTQMGQEVILRCVPISNHLYFYWYRQILGQKVEFLVSFYNNEISEKSEIFDDQFSVERPDGSNFTLKIRSTKLEDSAMYFCASGPDTPNTEAFFGQGTRLTVV.

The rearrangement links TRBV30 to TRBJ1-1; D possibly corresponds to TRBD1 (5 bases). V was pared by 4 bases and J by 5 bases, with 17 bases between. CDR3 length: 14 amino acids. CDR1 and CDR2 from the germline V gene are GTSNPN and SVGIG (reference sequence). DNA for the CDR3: TGTGCCTGGACCGAGGGGCAGGGAGGGACTGAAGCTTTCTTT. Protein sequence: CAWTEGQGGTEAFF.

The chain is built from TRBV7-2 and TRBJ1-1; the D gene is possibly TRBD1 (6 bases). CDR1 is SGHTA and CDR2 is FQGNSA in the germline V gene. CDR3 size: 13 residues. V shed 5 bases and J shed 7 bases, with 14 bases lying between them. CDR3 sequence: CASSPGTIVEAFF. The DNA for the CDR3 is TGTGCCAGCAGCCCGGGGACAATAGTTGAAGCTTTCTTT.

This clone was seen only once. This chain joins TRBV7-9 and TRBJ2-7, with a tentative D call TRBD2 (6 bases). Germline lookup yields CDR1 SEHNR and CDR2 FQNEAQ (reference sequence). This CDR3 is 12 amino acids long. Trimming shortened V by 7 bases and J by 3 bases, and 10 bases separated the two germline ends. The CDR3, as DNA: TGTGCCAGCACCCGGGGACTCTACGAGCAGTACTTC. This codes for CASTRGLYEQYF.

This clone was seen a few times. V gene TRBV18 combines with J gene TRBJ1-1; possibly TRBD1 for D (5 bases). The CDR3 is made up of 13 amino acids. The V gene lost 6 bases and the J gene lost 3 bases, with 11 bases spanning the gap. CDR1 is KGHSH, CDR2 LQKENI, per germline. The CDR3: CASSSSRDTEAFF. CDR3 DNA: TGTGCCAGCTCGTCTTCCAGGGACACTGAAGCTTTCTTT.

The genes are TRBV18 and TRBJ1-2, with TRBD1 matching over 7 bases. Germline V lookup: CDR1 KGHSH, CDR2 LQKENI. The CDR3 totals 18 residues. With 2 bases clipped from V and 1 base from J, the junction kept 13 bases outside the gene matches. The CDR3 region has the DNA TGTGCCAGCTCACCATACTCCTTAACAGGGGCGTATAACTATGGCTACACCTTC. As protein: CASSPYSLTGAYNYGYTF.

The CDR3 reads CASSSLLQGASEAFF. In nucleotides, the CDR3 is TGTGCCAGCAGTTCACTCCTACAGGGGGCCTCAGAAGCTTTCTTT. The V call is TRBV28, the J call TRBJ1-1; 9 bases are a match to TRBD1. The CDR3 consists of 15 residues. CDR1 MDHEN and CDR2 SYDVKM come from the germline V gene. J gave up 8 bases and V 4 bases, and 11 bases lay outside the gene matches.

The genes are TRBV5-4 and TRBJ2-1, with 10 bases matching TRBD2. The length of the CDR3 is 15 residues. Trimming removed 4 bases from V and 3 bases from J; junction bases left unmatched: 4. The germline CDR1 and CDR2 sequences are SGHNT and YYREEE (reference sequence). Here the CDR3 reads CASSLTSGIYNEQFF. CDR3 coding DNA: TGTGCCAGCAGCCTAACTAGCGGGATCTACAATGAGCAGTTCTTC.

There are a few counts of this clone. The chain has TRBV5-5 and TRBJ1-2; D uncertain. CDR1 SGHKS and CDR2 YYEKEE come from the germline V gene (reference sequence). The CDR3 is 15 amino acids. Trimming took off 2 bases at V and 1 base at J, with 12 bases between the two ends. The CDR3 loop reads CASSLDYSHNYGYTF. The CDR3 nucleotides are TGTGCCAGCAGCTTAGATTACAGTCATAACTATGGCTACACCTTC.

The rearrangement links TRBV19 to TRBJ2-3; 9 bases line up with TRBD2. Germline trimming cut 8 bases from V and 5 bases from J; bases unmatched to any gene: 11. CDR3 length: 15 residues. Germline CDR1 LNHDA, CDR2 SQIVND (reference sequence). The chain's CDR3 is CASATSGRFGDTQYF. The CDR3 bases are TGTGCCAGTGCAACTAGCGGGCGATTCGGAGATACGCAGTATTTT.

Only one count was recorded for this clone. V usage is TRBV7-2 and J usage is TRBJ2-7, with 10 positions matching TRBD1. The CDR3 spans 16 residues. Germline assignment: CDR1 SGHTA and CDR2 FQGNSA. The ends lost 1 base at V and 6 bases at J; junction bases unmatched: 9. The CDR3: CASSLGETGGRGEQYF. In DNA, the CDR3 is TGTGCCAGCAGCTTAGGGGAGACAGGGGGCAGAGGCGAGCAGTACTTC.